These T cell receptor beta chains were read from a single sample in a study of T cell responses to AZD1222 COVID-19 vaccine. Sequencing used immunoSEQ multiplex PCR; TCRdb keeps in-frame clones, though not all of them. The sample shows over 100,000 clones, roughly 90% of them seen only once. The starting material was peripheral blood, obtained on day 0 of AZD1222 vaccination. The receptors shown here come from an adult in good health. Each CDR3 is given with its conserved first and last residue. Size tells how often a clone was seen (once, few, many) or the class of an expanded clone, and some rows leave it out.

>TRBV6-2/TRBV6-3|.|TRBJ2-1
CASSNGLAGSIYNEQFF
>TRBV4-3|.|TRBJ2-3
CASSQGGRTDTQYF
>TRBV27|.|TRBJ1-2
CASSLSWGSGYGYTF
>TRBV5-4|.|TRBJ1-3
CASSLDAGNTIYF
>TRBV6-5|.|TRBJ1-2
CASSSLTGADNYGYTF
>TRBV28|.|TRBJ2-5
CASSTRDRSGETQYF
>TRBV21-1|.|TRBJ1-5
CASSKAGQGFRNQPQHF
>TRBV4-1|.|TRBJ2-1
CASSQVVFARRGSEQFF
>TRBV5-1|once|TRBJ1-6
CASSLEGTGGVDSPLHF
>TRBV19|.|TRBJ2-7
CASSMSSGQLEQYF
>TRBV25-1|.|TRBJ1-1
CASSSIGARTEAFF
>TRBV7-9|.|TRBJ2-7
CASSSQGAGYEQYF
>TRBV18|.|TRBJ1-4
CASSPGQGVNEKLFF
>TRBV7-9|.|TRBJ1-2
CASSFSNSYGYTF
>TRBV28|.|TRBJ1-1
CASSSNRGRAFF
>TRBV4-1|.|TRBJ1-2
CASSQGGGRGNYGYTF